This TCR beta chain appears in the sequencing data of a study of T cell responses to AZD1222 COVID-19 vaccine. The V gene lost 6 bases and the J gene lost 0 bases, with 6 bases spanning the gap. This CDR3 has 14 residues. Germline V CDR1 and CDR2: MNHEY, SVGAGI. Generated by immunoSEQ multiplex PCR, the TCRdb table keeps only in-frame clones and is missing some. The data show approximately 140,000 clones, with roughly 90% seen just once and 1.5% to 2% held by the top ten. The specimen comprised peripheral blood, sampled 28 days after the second AZD1222 dose. The sequence derives from an adult who received the AZD1222 COVID-19 vaccine. The V call is TRBV6-5, the J call TRBJ2-6; D gene uncertain. In DNA, the CDR3 is TGTGCCAGCAGCCGAGCCTCTGGGGCCAACGTCCTGACTTTC. Protein product: CASSRASGANVLTF.